This T cell receptor (beta chain) was found in a study of T cell responses to AZD1222 COVID-19 vaccine (dated by TCRdb to about 2021). About the study as a whole: AZD1222 recipients whose second dose came at about 4 weeks and those whose second dose came at about 12 weeks were combined into one group, since spike-specific TCR depth and breadth did not differ between the two schedules. A total of 233 trial participants underwent TCR sequencing, of whom about 200 received two doses of AZD1222 and around 25 received two doses of the MenACWY control vaccine. Trial participants were enrolled by age into subgroups of 18-55, 56-69 and 70-plus years, and approximately 150, 30 and 60 TCR-sequenced participants, respectively, were included in these subgroups.

On this clone itself: Its cognate antigen has yet to be identified. No qualities accompany the bases; no much larger clone lies one base away.

The time point label for this specimen denotes: baseline before first vaccination. Samples from vaccinated people were obtained from the UK trials COV001 and COV002, which included a single-blind randomized controlled phase 2/3 trial of AZD1222 (ChAdOx1 nCoV-19) in healthy adults. For TCRbeta chain sequencing, PBMC samples from trial participants were taken at day 0 and at day 28 after the second dose. Trimming takes 2 bases from V and 9 bases from J, and the germline ends sit 15 bases apart. The CDR3 runs 14 residues from the cysteine to the phenylalanine. Only the CDR3 part of the read is kept: 42 bases, read in frame from the first base. The germline V gene encodes CDR1 KGHDR and CDR2 SFDVKD. The CDR3 regions of human TCRbeta chains were subjected to immunosequencing. As for how the authors treated the data: TCRs in the repertoires were matched against a reference library of SARS-CoV-2-specific TCRs that had been generated with the MIRA antigen-specificity platform. Breadth meant the fraction of unique TCRs that were SARS-CoV-2-associated, whereas depth meant the fraction of total T cells that were SARS-CoV-2-associated. Using the MIRA data, every spike-specific TCR was mapped to the spike region that the TCR reacted to and assigned to either a CD4 or a CD8 class. Log10-transformed breadth and depth values were compared by one-way ANOVA with Sidak's multiple comparisons tests. Entries here come from immuneACCESS through TCRdb and include only in-frame sequences with V and J called. Some clones fail to appear in such tables; in the studies checked, an unresolved V gene covers under half of the shortfall, and the cause of the remainder is unknown. The V and J calls and clone size were taken over from that table, and D and trimming were inferred from the DNA. The sample table lists 85,000 to 120,000 clones, under 90% of them with a count of one. The ten largest clonotypes hold about 4.8% of the sample.

Results the study describes overall, beyond this receptor: The vaccine-associated CD4 TCRs covered the entire spike protein, and the dominant responses fell in regions 160-218 and 743-854. After two AZD1222 doses, both the breadth and the depth of spike-specific TCRs were significantly higher than at day 0 and than in MenACWY recipients. Nearly half of unique spike-specific TCRs reportedly recognized epitopes outside regions mutated in the B.1.351 and B.1.1.7 variants. Conclusions about previously exposed vaccinees are limited, since just a handful of AZD1222 recipients were seropositive for SARS-CoV-2 at baseline. In the small 56-69-year group, the increase in depth fell short of significance, most likely because of low power. Participants were mostly white British and included more females than males, and it was suggested by the authors that clonal diversity may have been underestimated. Because no samples from the day 14 peak response were available, repertoires could be characterized only after the peak T cell response.

The sequences come from peripheral blood, collected on day 0 of AZD1222 vaccination. The V and J segments used are TRBV24-1 and TRBJ1-2; TRBD1 is a weak D gene call, 6 bases matching. This receptor was taken from an adult in good health. The DNA reads as follows: TGTGCCACCAGTGATTCGACAGGCGGGAGAAGCTACACCTTC. This is translated as CATSDSTGGRSYTF.